A selection of T cell receptor beta chains follows, all from one sample in a study of brain T cells in children with intractable seizures. Sequencing was performed with immunoSEQ multiplex PCR; in TCRdb, only in-frame clones are kept and a portion is missing. The sample shows 70,000 to 85,000 clones, approximately 90% of them seen only once. Source: peripheral blood, taken at surgery. These receptors originate from a girl aged 2-10 years with Rasmussen encephalitis and intractable seizures. Each CDR3 is given with its conserved first and last residue. The order of the fields is D gene, clone size, J gene, V gene, CDR3 protein, CDR3 DNA. D genes are given only for firm matches. For some rows the clone size is stated as once, few or many, or as a class when expanded; others skip it.

.,.,TRBJ1-6,TRBV4-1,CASSQDLTERNSPLHF,TGCGCCAGCAGCCAAGATCTTACAGAACGGAATTCACCCCTCCACTTT
.,.,TRBJ2-3,TRBV5-6,CASSLASGDTQYF,TGTGCCAGCAGCTTGGCTTCGGGGGATACGCAGTATTTT
.,.,TRBJ1-4,TRBV5-1,CASSSDGQINEKLFF,TGCGCCAGCAGTTCCGACGGACAGATTAATGAAAAACTGTTTTTT
.,.,TRBJ1-1,TRBV5-1,CASSLRRRGSLENTEAFF,TGCGCCAGCAGCTTACGACGGAGAGGGTCACTCGAGAACACTGAAGCTTTCTTT
.,.,TRBJ2-2,TRBV6-5,CASAPNTGELFF,TGTGCCAGCGCCCCAAACACCGGGGAGCTGTTTTTT
.,.,TRBJ1-1,TRBV6-2/TRBV6-3,CASSYRGGLGTEAFF,TGTGCCAGCAGTTACCGGGGGGGGTTGGGCACTGAAGCTTTCTTT
.,.,TRBJ1-5,TRBV20-1,CSASWGGNSNQPQHF,TGCAGTGCTAGTTGGGGGGGGAATAGCAATCAGCCCCAGCATTTT
TRBD1,.,TRBJ2-5,TRBV7-2,CASSANLRGWYQETQYF,TGTGCCAGCAGCGCCAACCTCAGGGGGTGGTACCAAGAGACCCAGTACTTC
TRBD1,.,TRBJ2-6,TRBV13,CASSRRTGTSGANVLTF,TGTGCCAGCAGCAGAAGGACAGGGACCTCTGGGGCCAACGTCCTGACTTTC
.,.,TRBJ1-3,TRBV27,CARGRGKSSGNTIYF,TGTGCCAGGGGGCGGGGGAAGAGCTCTGGAAACACCATATATTTT
.,.,TRBJ1-5,TRBV18,CASSPPGGNQPQHF,TGTGCCAGCTCACCACCAGGAGGTAATCAGCCCCAGCATTTT
TRBD2,.,TRBJ2-5,TRBV7-2,CASSFAGGRGETQYF,TGTGCCAGCAGCTTTGCGGGGGGGCGCGGGGAGACCCAGTACTTC
TRBD1,once,TRBJ1-6,TRBV6-2/TRBV6-3,CASSSGTGGSPLHF,TGTGCCAGCAGCTCCGGGACAGGGGGTTCACCCCTCCACTTT
.,.,TRBJ1-2,TRBV19,CASMYSGNVGYTF,TGTGCCAGTATGTACTCGGGGAATGTCGGCTACACCTTC
.,.,TRBJ1-4,TRBV11-2,CASRVRQGRLVTNEKLFF,TGTGCCAGCAGAGTACGTCAGGGGCGTTTAGTAACTAATGAAAAACTGTTTTTT
.,once,TRBJ1-1,TRBV28,CASRGGTLNTEAFF,TGTGCCAGCAGGGGGGGGACACTGAACACTGAAGCTTTCTTT
.,.,TRBJ2-5,TRBV2,CASRGKTQYF,TGTGCCAGCAGGGGGAAGACCCAGTACTTC